These T cell receptor beta chains were read from a single sample in a study of T-cell reconstitution after alpha-beta-depleted transplantation in children. From the PCR reads, TCRdb called clonotypes with MiXCR, one entry per CDR3 protein. The sample lists 900,000 or so distinct CDR3 sequences, about 15% occurring once. Sequenced here: PBMCs, mostly from graft donor cells, sampled 360 days after TCRalphabeta/CD19-depleted stem cell transplant. These receptors were collected from a male patient aged 5 to 17 who had a stem cell transplant for acute lymphoblastic leukemia, so the T cells may come from the graft donor. Both conserved end residues are part of each CDR3. The order of the fields is D gene, V gene, clone size, J gene, CDR3 protein, CDR3 DNA. The D gene is left open where the match is weak. The listing skips clone size in some rows; elsewhere it reads once, few, many or a size class.

>TRBD2|TRBV20-1|.|TRBJ2-4
CSARDNRLAGWAKNIQYF
TGCAGTGCTAGAGATAATAGACTAGCGGGGTGGGCCAAAAACATTCAGTACTTC
>TRBD2|TRBV12-3/TRBV12-4|many|TRBJ2-7
CASQPSGSFHEQYF
TGTGCCAGCCAACCTAGCGGGAGTTTCCACGAGCAGTACTTC
>.|TRBV14|.|TRBJ1-3
CASRALSGNTIYF
TGTGCCAGCAGGGCCCTCTCTGGAAACACCATATATTTT
>.|TRBV28|few|TRBJ2-4
CASSFPPPRLKNIQYF
TGTGCCAGCAGTTTCCCCCCCCCGAGGCTAAAAAACATTCAGTACTTC
>.|TRBV11-3|few|TRBJ2-3
CASSFDRLDTQYF
TGTGCCAGCAGCTTCGACAGGTTGGATACGCAGTATTTT
>.|TRBV7-2|few|TRBJ2-3
CATSLAWGTDTQYF
TGTGCCACCTCTCTAGCGTGGGGTACAGATACGCAGTATTTT
>.|TRBV5-1|.|TRBJ1-3
CASSSASRDTFFSGNTIYF
TGCGCCAGCAGCTCAGCCTCCCGGGACACTTTTTTCTCTGGAAACACCATATATTTT
>.|TRBV10-3|.|TRBJ2-1
CAIRGGGKPYNEQFF
TGTGCCATCAGGGGAGGGGGGAAGCCCTACAATGAGCAGTTCTTC
>.|TRBV15|.|TRBJ2-7
CATSRSSARISYEQYF
TGTGCCACCAGCAGGTCTAGCGCCAGGATCTCCTACGAGCAGTACTTC
>.|TRBV19|.|TRBJ2-7
CASSIDLPARSYEQYF
TGTGCCAGTAGTATAGATCTCCCAGCGCGGTCCTACGAGCAGTACTTC
>.|TRBV7-6|.|TRBJ2-7
CASGQLATTRGAEQYF
TGTGCCAGCGGCCAACTAGCGACGACCCGGGGGGCCGAGCAGTACTTC
>.|TRBV24-1|.|TRBJ1-5
CATSDGGQPQHF
TGTGCCACCAGTGATGGTGGCCAGCCCCAGCATTTT
>TRBD2|TRBV10-1|few|TRBJ2-1
CASSENSLAGGRNEQFF
TGCGCCAGCAGTGAAAACTCACTAGCGGGAGGGAGGAATGAGCAGTTCTTC
>TRBD1|TRBV7-9|few|TRBJ1-2
CASSFIGTGGGYTF
TGTGCCAGCAGCTTTATCGGGACAGGGGGCGGCTACACCTTC
>.|TRBV6-5|many|TRBJ2-2
CASSYQRMNTGELFF
TGTGCCAGCAGTTACCAGCGGATGAACACCGGGGAGCTGTTTTTT
>.|TRBV18|.|TRBJ1-1
CASSPTGGRTEAFF
TGTGCCAGCTCACCTACGGGTGGAAGGACTGAAGCTTTCTTT
>.|TRBV20-1|.|TRBJ1-2
CSARDYLLSF
TGCAGTGCTAGAGATTACCTCCTTTCCTTC
>.|TRBV5-1|few|TRBJ1-1
CATLGGGRNTEAFF
TGCGCCACCCTAGGTGGGGGGCGTAACACTGAAGCTTTCTTT
>TRBD2|TRBV12-3/TRBV12-4|few|TRBJ2-7
CASRVAGSSYEQYF
TGTGCCAGCAGGGTAGCGGGAAGCTCCTACGAGCAGTACTTC
>.|TRBV9|.|TRBJ2-7
CASSVEPPGHGAYEQYF
TGTGCCAGCAGCGTAGAACCCCCGGGACACGGTGCCTACGAGCAGTACTTC
>.|TRBV28|few|TRBJ2-7
CASTSGGNEQYF
TGTGCCAGCACCTCAGGGGGGAACGAGCAGTACTTC
>TRBD2|TRBV12-3/TRBV12-4|many|TRBJ2-1
CASSYPFGTSGRNEQFF
TGTGCCAGCAGTTATCCCTTTGGGACTAGCGGGAGGAATGAGCAGTTCTTC
>.|TRBV10-1|.|TRBJ2-1
CASRGRYNEQFF
TGCGCCAGCCGCGGGCGTTACAATGAGCAGTTCTTC
>.|TRBV2|.|TRBJ2-1
CASKKTLSYNEQFF
TGTGCCAGCAAAAAGACTCTCTCCTACAATGAGCAGTTCTTC
>.|TRBV15|.|TRBJ1-2
CATSSSANYGYTF
TGTGCCACCAGTAGCTCAGCGAACTATGGCTACACCTTC
>.|TRBV7-2|few|TRBJ1-6
CASSLGSGSRSSPLHF
TGTGCCAGCAGCTTAGGGTCGGGCAGTCGGTCTTCACCCCTCCACTTT
>TRBD1|TRBV6-1|many|TRBJ2-1
CASSGTGVHEQFF
TGTGCCAGCAGTGGGACAGGGGTTCATGAGCAGTTCTTC
>TRBD2|TRBV20-1|.|TRBJ2-3
CSRSSGSVPDTQYF
TGCAGTAGGAGTAGCGGGAGCGTCCCAGATACGCAGTATTTT